Presented here are 27 T cell receptor beta chains from one specimen sequenced in a study of blood T cell repertoires in COVID-19. This table comes from immunoSEQ multiplex PCR, and its TCRdb copy is limited to in-frame clones, with some not included. This table has 330,000 or so clones, about 90% appearing once. Sequenced sample: PBMCs or T cells enriched from blood (not recorded which). The source is a woman younger than 45 who had been exposed to COVID-19.

V is TRBV7-2 and J is TRBJ1-2, with 7 nucleotides matching TRBD1. Per germline, CDR1 SGHTA and CDR2 FQGNSA. The junction had 9 bases not matched to a gene; V was cut back by 3 bases and J by 8 bases. The CDR3 has 14 amino acids. DNA for the CDR3: TGTGCCAGCAGCTTCTTACAGGGGATAGGGGGCTACACCTTC. Its protein is CASSFLQGIGGYTF. The full variable domain, rest sourced from reference TRBV7-2 and TRBJ1-2, is GAGVSQSPSNKVTEKGKDVELRCDPISGHTALYWYRQSLGQGLEFLIYFQGNSAPDKSGLPSDRFSAERTGGSVSTLTIQRTQQEDSAVYLCASSFLQGIGGYTFGSGTRLTVV.

The chain joins TRBV28 to TRBJ1-3, with a weak D call TRBD1 (6 bases). The length of the CDR3 is 17 residues. V was cut by 2 bases and J by 0 bases, with 14 bases left in between. Germline lookup yields CDR1 MDHEN and CDR2 SYDVKM. In nucleotides, the CDR3 is TGTGCCAGCAGTTTAAGGGACACACGCTCCTCTGGAAACACCATATATTTT. Translating gives CASSLRDTRSSGNTIYF.

This clone was detected only a few times. V and J are TRBV11-2 and TRBJ2-2; a possible D gene is TRBD2 (5 bases). In germline, CDR1 is SGHAT, CDR2 FQNNGV. The V end lost 5 bases, the J end lost 7 bases, and 11 bases lay between the germline ends. This CDR3 has 13 amino acids. The CDR3 is CASSPQAGGELFF. As DNA, the CDR3 is TGTGCCAGCAGCCCCCAGGCGGGCGGGGAGCTGTTTTTT.

The J gene is TRBJ1-1, the V gene TRBV4-1, with TRBD1 identical over 7 bases. V was clipped by 4 bases and J by 4 bases; unmatched bases: 12. CDR1 and CDR2 from the germline V gene are MGHRA and YSYEKL. This CDR3 is built from 16 residues. The CDR3 region has the DNA TGCGCCAGCAGCCTTGACAGGGTTCTGTACAGCACTGAAGCTTTCTTT. It codes for CASSLDRVLYSTEAFF.

Comment on this clone: The junction departs from germline at one end; a sequencing error may be responsible. J is TRBJ2-1 and V is TRBV5-6; D may be TRBD1 (9 bases). Germline V lookup: CDR1 SGHDT, CDR2 YYEEEE. The CDR3 runs to 17 residues. CDR3 coding DNA: TGTGCCAGCAGCCGGCCGGGGACAGGGACTAGGGGGTATTTTCCGGTCTTC. It specifies CASSRPGTGTRGYFPVF.

The chain joins TRBV28 to TRBJ1-5; D may be TRBD1 (6 bases). The V gene lost 5 bases and the J gene lost 6 bases, with 20 bases spanning the gap. Germline V CDR1 and CDR2: MDHEN, SYDVKM. The CDR3 length is 16 residues. CDR3 amino acids: CASSETQGLRGQPQHF. The CDR3 DNA reads as TGTGCCAGCAGTGAAACACAGGGTCTGAGGGGTCAGCCCCAGCATTTT.

V and J are TRBV7-8 and TRBJ2-7; a possible D gene is TRBD2 (6 bases). CDR1 is SGHVS, CDR2 FQNEAQ, per germline. The CDR3 is made up of 15 amino acids. With 1 base removed from V and 0 bases from J, the gap between germline ends came to 10 bases. This CDR3 is CASSLGGTASYEQYF. CDR3 bases: TGTGCCAGCAGCTTAGGGGGGACTGCCTCCTACGAGCAGTACTTC.

The genes are TRBV28 and TRBJ1-2; no definite D call. Germline lookup yields CDR1 MDHEN and CDR2 SYDVKM. The ends were cut back, 3 bases at V and 4 bases at J, with 15 bases in the middle. The CDR3 runs to 15 residues. The CDR3 loop reads CASSFWVLASYGYTF. In DNA, the CDR3 is TGTGCCAGCAGTTTCTGGGTACTAGCCTCCTATGGCTACACCTTC.

The V gene is TRBV28, the J gene TRBJ1-2; no firm D call. CDR3 length equals 14 residues. CDR1 is MDHEN and CDR2 is SYDVKM in the germline V gene. The germline V and J ends were trimmed by 4 bases and 1 base, with 10 bases remaining between them. The CDR3 loop is CASSSGSFNYGYTF. The CDR3 DNA sequence: TGTGCCAGCAGTTCCGGGTCCTTTAACTATGGCTACACCTTC.

The V gene is TRBV11-3, the J gene TRBJ2-1, with D tentatively TRBD2 (6 bases). The CDR3 runs to 16 residues. V was pared by 5 bases and J by 3 bases, with 17 bases between. From germline, CDR1 is SGHNT and CDR2 YENEEA. This CDR3 is CASSPEGGGDYNEQFF. For the CDR3, the DNA is TGTGCCAGCAGCCCCGAGGGTGGAGGGGACTACAATGAGCAGTTCTTC.

This clone came up a few times. This chain's CDR3 is CSASVRVGGNTIYF. In DNA, the CDR3 is TGCAGTGCTAGTGTCAGGGTGGGTGGAAACACCATATATTTT. The chain employs TRBV20-1 and TRBJ1-3; a possible D gene is TRBD1 (5 bases). With 3 bases removed from V and 3 bases from J, the gap between germline ends came to 12 bases. The CDR3 is made up of 14 amino acids. Germline V gene sequence: CDR1 DFQATT, CDR2 SNEGSKA (reference sequence).

The chain carries TRBV6-4 and TRBJ2-4; possibly TRBD2 for D (7 bases). The germline gives CDR1 MRHNA, CDR2 SNTAGT. V lost 0 bases and J lost 1, with 19 bases in between. This CDR3 comprises 19 residues. CDR3 DNA: TGTGCCAGCAGTGACTCTTCGGGGGGCCGAGATGTGGCCAAAAACATTCAGTACTTC. It yields the protein CASSDSSGGRDVAKNIQYF.

This clone has more than one count but fewer than ten. Other DNA sequences within the sample encode an identical CDR3. The chain recombines TRBV12-3 or TRBV12-4 with TRBJ1-1; D unresolved. V was clipped by 2 bases and J by 1 base, with 5 bases between them. The CDR3 is made up of 13 amino acids. The CDR3 DNA reads as TGTGCCAGCAGTTTAAGACAGAACACTGAAGCTTTCTTT. This encodes CASSLRQNTEAFF.

The gene calls are TRBV2 and TRBJ2-1; maybe TRBD2 (7 bases). The germline V gene encodes CDR1 SNHLY and CDR2 FYNNEI. Trimming pared 8 bases from V and 1 base from J, leaving 18 bases between. This CDR3 is built from 16 residues. This CDR3 is CASDGGAGRSYNEQFF. The CDR3 DNA sequence: TGTGCCAGCGATGGGGGGGCAGGGCGTTCCTACAATGAGCAGTTCTTC.

This clone has only one observation. This chain joins TRBV6-5 and TRBJ2-7, with D possibly TRBD1 on 6 matching bases. This CDR3 has 13 amino acids. V shed 2 bases and J shed 3 bases, with 8 bases lying between them. Germline V lookup: CDR1 MNHEY, CDR2 SVGAGI. As DNA, the CDR3 is TGTGCCAGCAGTTACGACAGGCTCTACGAGCAGTACTTC. Its protein product is CASSYDRLYEQYF.

To note about this clone: Other DNA sequences in this sample translate to the same CDR3. This chain connects TRBV18 to TRBJ2-2, with D maybe TRBD2 (6 bases). Germline V gene data show CDR1 as KGHSH and CDR2 as LQKENI. Trimming took 3 bases from V and 2 from J, leaving 10 bases between them. CDR3 length: 15 amino acids. The CDR3 is CASSPLAANTGELFF. CDR3 DNA sequence: TGTGCCAGCTCACCTTTAGCGGCCAACACCGGGGAGCTGTTTTTT.

This clone was seen a few times. The rearrangement uses TRBV11-2 and TRBJ2-1; 7 bases are a match to TRBD2. Germline CDR1 reads SGHAT; CDR2 reads FQNNGV. The CDR3 totals 15 residues. With 5 bases clipped from V and 7 bases from J, the junction kept 11 bases outside the gene matches. CDR3 loop: CASSPLGLEWNEQFF. In DNA, the CDR3 is TGTGCCAGCAGCCCACTCGGACTAGAGTGGAATGAGCAGTTCTTC.

The J gene is TRBJ2-1, the V gene TRBV11-2, with a tentative D call TRBD2 (6 bases). The CDR3 has 14 amino acids. The V end was cut by 5 bases, the J end by 7 bases, with 15 bases between. Germline CDR1 reads SGHAT; CDR2 reads FQNNGV. The CDR3 here is CASSQGLWGNEQFF. The DNA for the CDR3 is TGTGCCAGCAGCCAGGGACTCTGGGGAAATGAGCAGTTCTTC.

The chain is built from TRBV18 and TRBJ2-3; D gene unclear. CDR3 length equals 15 residues. Germline V gene lookup returns CDR1 KGHSH and CDR2 LQKENI. The V end lost 3 bases, the J end lost 2 bases, and 12 bases lay between the germline ends. In DNA form, the CDR3 reads TGTGCCAGCTCACCTCTGCAGTTAAACACAGATACGCAGTATTTT. Its translation is CASSPLQLNTDTQYF.

This chain connects TRBV7-9 to TRBJ1-1, with D uncertain. Germline V gene sequence: CDR1 SEHNR, CDR2 FQNEAQ (reference sequence). The length of the CDR3 is 13 residues. V gave up 1 base and J gave up 3 bases, with 6 bases separating them. The CDR3 DNA reads TGTGCCAGCAGCTTAGTGAGCGACACTGAAGCTTTCTTT. This encodes CASSLVSDTEAFF.

This chain links TRBV15 with TRBJ2-7; D is perhaps TRBD1 (5 bases). This CDR3 is 13 amino acids long. Germline CDR1 and CDR2: LNHNV and YYDKDF (reference sequence). The V gene lost 6 bases and the J gene lost 4 bases, with 13 bases spanning the gap. CDR3 sequence: CATSYRQPYEQYF. Here the CDR3 DNA reads TGTGCCACCAGTTACAGACAGCCATACGAGCAGTACTTC.

Only a few counts were recorded for this clone. The chain couples TRBV7-9 to TRBJ1-2; TRBD1 aligns across 8 bases. CDR1 is SEHNR and CDR2 is FQNEAQ in the germline V gene (reference sequence). CDR3 length: 16 amino acids. Trimming removed 5 bases from V and 6 bases from J; junction bases left unmatched: 14. The CDR3 here is CASSMPRQGRDDGYTF. In DNA form, the CDR3 reads TGTGCCAGCAGCATGCCCCGACAGGGGCGGGATGATGGCTACACCTTC.

In this sample, this clone turned up a few times. The chain couples TRBV24-1 to TRBJ1-4; 10 positions match TRBD1. The length of the CDR3 is 15 residues. Trimming removed 4 bases from V and 8 bases from J; junction bases left unmatched: 6. CDR1 and CDR2 (germline): KGHDR, SFDVKD. The CDR3 is CATSETGGDREKLFF. The CDR3 coding sequence is TGTGCCACCAGTGAGACAGGGGGCGATCGGGAAAAACTGTTTTTT.

The V and J genes are TRBV30 and TRBJ1-6, with unresolved D. V was trimmed by 0 bases and J by 14 bases, leaving 11 bases between them. From germline, CDR1 is GTSNPN and CDR2 SVGIG (reference sequence). The CDR3 has 12 amino acids. The DNA of the CDR3 is TGTGCCTGGAGTGTTGGAGTGGGAGCCCTCCACTTT. Amino acids: CAWSVGVGALHF.

The CDR3: CASSPSPRPYNEQFF. CDR3 coding DNA: TGTGCCAGCAGCCCGAGCCCCCGCCCCTACAATGAGCAGTTCTTC. The chain employs TRBV7-9 and TRBJ2-1; D not certain. CDR3 length equals 15 residues. The V gene lost 5 bases and the J gene lost 2 bases, with 13 bases spanning the gap. Germline values: CDR1 SEHNR, CDR2 FQNEAQ (reference sequence).

The chain combines TRBV6-5 with TRBJ1-6; 10 bases line up with TRBD1. This CDR3 region has 16 residues. Trimming at V came to 4 bases and at J to 5 bases, leaving 5 bases not matched to a gene. The V gene's germline CDR1 is MNHEY and CDR2 SVGAGI. CDR3 in DNA: TGTGCCAGCAGTTGGACAGGGGGGGGTAATAATTCACCCCTCCACTTT. Its translation is CASSWTGGGNNSPLHF.

The genes are TRBV13 and TRBJ2-1; 10 nucleotides agree with TRBD2. The CDR3 has 16 residues. Germline V CDR1 and CDR2: PRHDT, FYEKMQ (reference sequence). The V gene end was trimmed by 4 bases and the J gene end by 4 bases; junction bases not matched to a gene: 7. The CDR3 DNA is TGTGCCAGCAGCTCGGCTCTAGCGGGGGTATACAATGAGCAGTTCTTC. Translation: CASSSALAGVYNEQFF.